This T cell receptor beta chain comes out of a study of CD8+ T cells in alopecia areata. Study as a whole: For the treated group, dosing was oral tofacitinib at 5 to 10 mg twice daily. General study points: Alopecia totalis/universalis scalp especially showed more expanded CD8+ clones than normal scalp.

This clone was found a few times. Its specificity is unknown. Trimming took off 2 bases at V and 2 bases at J, with 14 bases between the two ends. This CDR3 has 15 residues. The V gene's germline CDR1 is SGHRS and CDR2 YFSETQ. Regarding treatment: oral pan-JAK inhibitor, 5-10 mg twice daily. Researchers took lesional scalp punch biopsies and peripheral blood from people who were alopecia areata patients. The sequencing template was cDNA reverse transcribed from extracted RNA. The data were produced by immunoSEQ multiplex PCR, yet TCRdb's version contains in-frame clones alone and is incomplete. The sample holds under 300,000 clones, roughly 63% seen once.

Sequences were derived from CD4+ T cells sorted from blood, sampled between weeks 51 and 54, from a patient treated with tofacitinib. This clonotype was obtained from a human donor with alopecia areata. This sequence joins TRBV5-1 and TRBJ2-7; D is perhaps TRBD2 (5 bases). The CDR3, as DNA: TGCGCCAGCAGCTTTTACCGGGAAACGACCTACGAGCAGTACTTC. This codes for CASSFYRETTYEQYF.